These T cell receptor beta chains were read from a single sample in a study of long-term antiretroviral therapy in people with HIV. TCRdb's table, derived via immunoSEQ multiplex PCR, lists solely in-frame clones and lacks some. The data contain approximately 13,000 clones, 77% of them seen just once; the ten biggest clones take up about a fifth. The sample was unsorted PBMCs, taken 1.3 years before starting antiretroviral therapy. The source is a man in his forties with HIV. The conserved cysteine and the conserved F or W are not part of the CDR3 here. Clone size is stated in some rows and not others, as once, few, many or a class when expanded.

j_call | clone_size | v_call | cdr3_aa
TRBJ2-1 | NA | TRBV15 | ATSSATGYNEQF
TRBJ2-1 | once | TRBV27 | ASSFPPGRFREYNEQF
TRBJ1-4 | NA | TRBV18 | ASSPWGQATNEKLF
TRBJ2-3 | NA | TRBV4-1 | ASSHPPGQGALGATDTQY
TRBJ2-7 | NA | TRBV14 | ASSQPFRADEQY
TRBJ1-3 | NA | TRBV7-9 | ASKRGFSSGNTIY
TRBJ1-5 | NA | TRBV10-3 | AIGGLNQPQH
TRBJ1-5 | NA | TRBV5-4 | ASSLAGNGQPQH
TRBJ2-7 | NA | TRBV29-1 | SVDTGGSYEQY
TRBJ1-2 | NA | TRBV2 | ASKLDSVGYT
TRBJ2-3 | once | TRBV5-1 | ASSLGGTHGADTQY
TRBJ2-3 | NA | TRBV7-8 | ASREESDTQY
TRBJ2-1 | NA | TRBV2 | ASNQGQYNEQF
TRBJ2-3 | NA | TRBV2 | ASSVVRGGTDTQY
TRBJ2-7 | NA | TRBV7-9 | ASSPGLYEQY
TRBJ2-2 | NA | TRBV14 | ASSQETRPGGGELF
TRBJ2-7 | NA | TRBV27 | ASSLSGRGVISYEQY
TRBJ2-1 | NA | TRBV5-6 | ASSISGGASGEQF
TRBJ2-1 | NA | TRBV18 | ASSPMTSGGAGGDEQF
TRBJ2-3 | once | TRBV7-2 | ASSPGTSGSLTDTQY